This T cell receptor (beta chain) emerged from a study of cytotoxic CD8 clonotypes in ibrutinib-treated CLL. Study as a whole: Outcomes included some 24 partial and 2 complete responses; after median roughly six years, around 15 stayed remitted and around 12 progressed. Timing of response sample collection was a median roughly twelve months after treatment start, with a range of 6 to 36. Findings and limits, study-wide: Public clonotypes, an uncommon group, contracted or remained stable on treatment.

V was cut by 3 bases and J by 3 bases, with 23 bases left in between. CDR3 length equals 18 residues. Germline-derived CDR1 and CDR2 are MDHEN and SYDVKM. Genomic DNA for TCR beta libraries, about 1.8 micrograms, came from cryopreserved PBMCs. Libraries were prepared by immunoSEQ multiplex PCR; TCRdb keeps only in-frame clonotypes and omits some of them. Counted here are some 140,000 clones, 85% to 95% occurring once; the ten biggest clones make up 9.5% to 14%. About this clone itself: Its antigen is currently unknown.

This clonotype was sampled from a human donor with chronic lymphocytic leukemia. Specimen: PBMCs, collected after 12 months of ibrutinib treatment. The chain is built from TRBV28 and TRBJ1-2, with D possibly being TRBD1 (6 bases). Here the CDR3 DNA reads TGTGCCAGCAGTTTTCCCCCGCGTAAACAGGGTATGGACTATGGCTACACCTTC. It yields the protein CASSFPPRKQGMDYGYTF.